Here is one T cell receptor (beta chain) with its context. This CDR3 is built from 13 residues. From germline, CDR1 is MNHEY and CDR2 SVGEGT. Trimming cost V 5 bases and J 12 bases, with 17 bases left between them. The source of the sample is a study of blood T cell repertoires in COVID-19. Looking at the study overall: Collection of acute and convalescent COVID-19 samples took place in the United States, Italy and Spain.

The repertoire was sequenced with immunoSEQ multiplex PCR; TCRdb's copy has only in-frame clones and lacks some. This table has 350,000 to 450,000 clones, about 91% appearing once. This chain uses TRBV6-2 or TRBV6-3 with TRBJ2-1; tentatively, D is TRBD2 (6 bases). The sequenced sample consisted of peripheral blood. The TCR sequence derives from a woman between 40 and 55 years old with COVID-19, enrolled during active disease. The CDR3 coding sequence is TGTGCCAGCAGTGCCATTGCCCGGGGAGGGCAGTTCTTC. This gives the protein CASSAIARGGQFF.